The entry below gives a single T cell receptor beta chain sequence along with its context. Its antigen is currently unknown. This specimen comes from a study of cytomegalovirus exposure and HLA in healthy donors. The study, taken as a whole, reports: Across HLA loci, a later analysis found differing TCR association rates, with DRB1 most and HLA-C fewest.

Both 60 Vbeta primers and 13 Jbeta primers went into the PCR. The assay was immunoSEQ multiplex PCR, and TCRdb's table has in-frame clones only and misses some. The sample lists roughly 120,000 clones, approximately 80% occurring once. The CDR3 runs 17 residues. The germline CDR1 and CDR2 sequences are SEHNR and FQNEAQ (reference sequence). The ends lost 5 bases at V and 7 bases at J; junction bases unmatched: 12. The clonotype comes from a man aged 50 to 60 in good health and CMV-seronegative. V is TRBV7-9 and J is TRBJ2-3; 13 bases agree with TRBD2. The specimen was PBMCs. As DNA, the CDR3 is TGTGCCAGCAGCCGGAGGACTAGCGGGAGCCACTTTAATACGCAGTATTTT. Its protein is CASSRRTSGSHFNTQYF.